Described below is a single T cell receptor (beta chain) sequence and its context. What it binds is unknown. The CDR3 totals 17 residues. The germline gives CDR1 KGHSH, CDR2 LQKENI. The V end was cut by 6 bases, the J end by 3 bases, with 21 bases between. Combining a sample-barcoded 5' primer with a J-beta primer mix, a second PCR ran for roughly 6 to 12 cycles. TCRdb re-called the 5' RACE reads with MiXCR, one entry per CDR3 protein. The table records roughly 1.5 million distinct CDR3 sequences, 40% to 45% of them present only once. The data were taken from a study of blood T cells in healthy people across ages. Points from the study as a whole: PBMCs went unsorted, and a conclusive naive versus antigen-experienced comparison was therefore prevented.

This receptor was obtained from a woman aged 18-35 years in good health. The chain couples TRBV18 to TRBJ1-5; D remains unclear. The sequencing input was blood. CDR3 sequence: CASSLYGTDSANQPQHF. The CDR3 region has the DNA TGTGCCAGCTCGCTTTACGGCACGGATTCGGCCAATCAGCCCCAGCATTTT.